The rows below give T cell receptor beta chains drawn from one sample of a study of blood T cell repertoires in COVID-19. Only in-frame clones appear in the TCRdb table, and some are missing; sequencing was by immunoSEQ multiplex PCR. This sample carries about 290,000 clones, around nine tenths of them seen once, and the ten largest clones take 1.7%. The sequenced sample consisted of PBMCs or T cells enriched from blood (not recorded which). These receptors all stem from a woman between 35 and 50 years old who had recovered from COVID-19. The CDR3 runs from the conserved cysteine through the conserved F or W. The order of the fields is V gene, J gene, D gene, clone size, CDR3 protein, CDR3 DNA. D genes are given only for firm matches. Clone size is not always given. Where it is, it says once, few, many or a class for expanded clones.

v_gene: TRBV6-1; j_gene: TRBJ1-4; d_gene: NA; abundance: NA; CDR3aa: CASSEDRATNEKLFF; CDR3nt: TGTGCCAGCAGCGAAGACAGAGCAACTAATGAAAAACTGTTTTTT
v_gene: TRBV5-1; j_gene: TRBJ1-3; d_gene: NA; abundance: NA; CDR3aa: CASSLTVSGNTIYF; CDR3nt: TGCGCCAGCAGCTTAACAGTCTCTGGAAACACCATATATTTT
v_gene: TRBV18; j_gene: TRBJ1-2; d_gene: NA; abundance: NA; CDR3aa: CASSPTGRDGGYTF; CDR3nt: TGTGCCAGCTCACCAACCGGGAGAGACGGAGGCTACACCTTC
v_gene: TRBV27; j_gene: TRBJ2-1; d_gene: NA; abundance: NA; CDR3aa: CASSLQGGPAGEFNEQFF; CDR3nt: TGTGCCAGCAGCTTGCAGGGGGGACCAGCGGGAGAATTCAATGAGCAGTTCTTC
v_gene: TRBV21-1; j_gene: TRBJ1-6; d_gene: NA; abundance: NA; CDR3aa: CASSKGTGVVSPLHF; CDR3nt: TGTGCCAGCAGCAAGGGAACAGGGGTTGTGTCACCCCTCCACTTT
v_gene: TRBV14; j_gene: TRBJ1-1; d_gene: NA; abundance: NA; CDR3aa: CASSRRPTAMNTEAFF; CDR3nt: TGTGCCAGCAGCCGCAGGCCGACAGCCATGAACACTGAAGCTTTCTTT
v_gene: TRBV4-2; j_gene: TRBJ2-1; d_gene: TRBD2; abundance: NA; CDR3aa: CASSQAAGTSGIYNEQFF; CDR3nt: TGTGCCAGCAGCCAAGCTGCTGGGACTAGCGGGATTTACAATGAGCAGTTCTTC
v_gene: TRBV2; j_gene: TRBJ1-2; d_gene: TRBD1; abundance: NA; CDR3aa: CASSGQGVDGYTF; CDR3nt: TGTGCCAGCAGTGGACAGGGAGTTGATGGCTACACCTTC
v_gene: TRBV29-1; j_gene: TRBJ1-1; d_gene: NA; abundance: once; CDR3aa: CSVLRDPLMNTEAFF; CDR3nt: TGCAGCGTTCTGCGGGACCCCCTTATGAACACTGAAGCTTTCTTT
v_gene: TRBV5-4; j_gene: TRBJ2-2; d_gene: NA; abundance: once; CDR3aa: CASSHGTTNTGELFF; CDR3nt: TGTGCCAGCAGCCACGGGACAACGAACACCGGGGAGCTGTTTTTT
v_gene: TRBV6-2/TRBV6-3; j_gene: TRBJ2-1; d_gene: NA; abundance: NA; CDR3aa: CASSYVSTDNEQFF; CDR3nt: TGTGCCAGCAGTTACGTCTCTACCGACAATGAGCAGTTCTTC
v_gene: TRBV19; j_gene: TRBJ2-3; d_gene: TRBD2; abundance: once; CDR3aa: CASSKRAGAIPDTQYF; CDR3nt: TGTGCCAGTAGTAAGCGAGCGGGAGCCATCCCAGATACGCAGTATTTT
v_gene: TRBV5-1; j_gene: TRBJ2-1; d_gene: TRBD2; abundance: NA; CDR3aa: CASSSKGTSGSKSYNEQFF; CDR3nt: TGCGCCAGCAGCTCCAAGGGGACTAGCGGGAGTAAGAGCTACAATGAGCAGTTCTTC
v_gene: TRBV30; j_gene: TRBJ1-2; d_gene: NA; abundance: NA; CDR3aa: CASVKGDQVYGYTF; CDR3nt: TGTGCCTCAGTGAAGGGAGATCAAGTCTATGGCTACACCTTC
v_gene: TRBV11-1; j_gene: TRBJ2-7; d_gene: TRBD1; abundance: NA; CDR3aa: CASSQTGGSSYEQYF; CDR3nt: TGTGCCAGCAGCCAAACAGGGGGCAGCTCCTACGAGCAGTACTTC
v_gene: TRBV7-6; j_gene: TRBJ2-2; d_gene: TRBD2; abundance: NA; CDR3aa: CASSLVRAGVRTGELFF; CDR3nt: TGTGCCAGCAGCTTAGTTCGCGCGGGGGTTCGAACCGGGGAGCTGTTTTTT
v_gene: TRBV30; j_gene: TRBJ1-1; d_gene: TRBD1; abundance: NA; CDR3aa: CAWIPTGTASYVWNTEAFF; CDR3nt: TGTGCCTGGATTCCCACCGGGACAGCGAGTTATGTTTGGAACACTGAAGCTTTCTTT
v_gene: TRBV7-9; j_gene: TRBJ1-1; d_gene: TRBD1; abundance: NA; CDR3aa: CASSPSGQKTEAFF; CDR3nt: TGTGCCAGCAGCCCCTCGGGACAGAAAACTGAAGCTTTCTTT
v_gene: TRBV7-9; j_gene: TRBJ1-3; d_gene: NA; abundance: NA; CDR3aa: CASSVSPPGNTIYF; CDR3nt: TGTGCCAGCAGCGTATCCCCCCCCGGAAACACCATATATTTT
v_gene: TRBV19; j_gene: TRBJ2-1; d_gene: TRBD2; abundance: NA; CDR3aa: CASSRLAGGPSYNEQFF; CDR3nt: TGTGCCAGTAGTAGGCTAGCGGGGGGGCCCAGTTACAATGAGCAGTTCTTC
v_gene: TRBV11-3; j_gene: TRBJ2-2; d_gene: NA; abundance: NA; CDR3aa: CASSLGARASGSTGELFF; CDR3nt: TGTGCCAGCAGCTTGGGGGCTAGGGCTAGCGGATCCACCGGGGAGCTGTTTTTT
v_gene: TRBV2; j_gene: TRBJ1-3; d_gene: NA; abundance: NA; CDR3aa: CASRATGSGNTIYF; CDR3nt: TGTGCCAGCAGGGCAACAGGGAGTGGAAACACCATATATTTT
v_gene: TRBV5-1; j_gene: TRBJ2-1; d_gene: NA; abundance: NA; CDR3aa: CASSLSGYNEQFF; CDR3nt: TGCGCCAGCAGCTTGTCGGGATACAATGAGCAGTTCTTC
v_gene: TRBV9; j_gene: TRBJ2-2; d_gene: NA; abundance: NA; CDR3aa: CASSGPAGENTGELFF; CDR3nt: TGTGCCAGCAGCGGGCCGGCAGGGGAGAACACCGGGGAGCTGTTTTTT
v_gene: TRBV4-1; j_gene: TRBJ2-3; d_gene: NA; abundance: NA; CDR3aa: CASSQGRGNTDTQYF; CDR3nt: TGCGCCAGCAGCCAAGGCCGGGGGAACACAGATACGCAGTATTTT
v_gene: TRBV7-3; j_gene: TRBJ2-3; d_gene: NA; abundance: NA; CDR3aa: CASSSNPLDTQYF; CDR3nt: TGTGCCAGCAGCTCCAACCCACTAGATACGCAGTATTTT
v_gene: TRBV4-1; j_gene: TRBJ2-5; d_gene: NA; abundance: NA; CDR3aa: CASSQSGRETQYF; CDR3nt: TGCGCCAGCAGCCAAAGTGGCCGCGAGACCCAGTACTTC
v_gene: TRBV10-3; j_gene: TRBJ1-4; d_gene: NA; abundance: once; CDR3aa: CAISDGGSNEKLFF; CDR3nt: TGTGCCATCAGTGACGGCGGATCTAATGAAAAACTGTTTTTT
v_gene: TRBV6-5; j_gene: TRBJ1-1; d_gene: NA; abundance: NA; CDR3aa: CASSSFLNTEAFF; CDR3nt: TGTGCCAGCAGTTCCTTCTTAAACACTGAAGCTTTCTTT
v_gene: TRBV4-2; j_gene: TRBJ2-7; d_gene: NA; abundance: NA; CDR3aa: CASSQGASYEQYF; CDR3nt: TGTGCCAGCAGCCAAGGGGCGAGCTACGAGCAGTACTTC
v_gene: TRBV6-5; j_gene: TRBJ2-6; d_gene: NA; abundance: NA; CDR3aa: CASSDSFWANVLTF; CDR3nt: TGTGCCAGCAGTGACTCTTTCTGGGCCAACGTCCTGACTTTC
v_gene: TRBV7-2; j_gene: TRBJ2-1; d_gene: TRBD2; abundance: few; CDR3aa: CASSLTGGLYNEQFF; CDR3nt: TGTGCCAGCAGCTTAACGGGAGGCTTATACAATGAGCAGTTCTTC
v_gene: TRBV6-2/TRBV6-3; j_gene: TRBJ2-7; d_gene: NA; abundance: NA; CDR3aa: CASSRQPIKQYF; CDR3nt: TGTGCCAGCAGTAGACAGCCTATCAAGCAGTACTTC
v_gene: TRBV30; j_gene: TRBJ1-4; d_gene: NA; abundance: NA; CDR3aa: CAWSWGRGEKLFF; CDR3nt: TGTGCCTGGAGTTGGGGGAGGGGTGAAAAACTGTTTTTT
v_gene: TRBV7-9; j_gene: TRBJ2-5; d_gene: NA; abundance: NA; CDR3aa: CASSFTGFEETQYF; CDR3nt: TGTGCCAGCAGCTTTACAGGGTTCGAGGAGACCCAGTACTTC
v_gene: TRBV5-4; j_gene: TRBJ2-2; d_gene: TRBD2; abundance: NA; CDR3aa: CASSWEAGGDTGELFF; CDR3nt: TGTGCCAGCAGCTGGGAGGCGGGAGGGGACACCGGGGAGCTGTTTTTT
v_gene: TRBV12-3/TRBV12-4; j_gene: TRBJ2-1; d_gene: TRBD2; abundance: NA; CDR3aa: CASSASGGARRFF; CDR3nt: TGTGCCAGCAGTGCTAGCGGGGGGGCCCGAAGGTTCTTC
v_gene: TRBV25-1; j_gene: TRBJ2-2; d_gene: TRBD1; abundance: few; CDR3aa: CASGEAGGYTGELFF; CDR3nt: TGTGCCAGCGGTGAGGCAGGGGGCTACACCGGGGAGCTGTTTTTT
v_gene: TRBV6-5; j_gene: TRBJ1-1; d_gene: NA; abundance: NA; CDR3aa: CASRTWRVNTEAFF; CDR3nt: TGTGCCAGCAGAACTTGGAGAGTGAACACTGAAGCTTTCTTT
v_gene: TRBV3-1/TRBV3-2; j_gene: TRBJ2-4; d_gene: NA; abundance: few; CDR3aa: CASSQGPTGPKNIQYF; CDR3nt: TGTGCCAGCAGCCAAGGTCCTACAGGCCCCAAAAACATTCAGTACTTC
v_gene: TRBV3-1/TRBV3-2; j_gene: TRBJ1-2; d_gene: TRBD1; abundance: NA; CDR3aa: CASSQAGGDDGYTF; CDR3nt: TGTGCCAGCAGCCAGGCAGGGGGCGACGATGGCTACACCTTC
v_gene: TRBV5-8; j_gene: TRBJ1-1; d_gene: TRBD1; abundance: NA; CDR3aa: CANRGRENTEAFF; CDR3nt: TGTGCTAACAGGGGGAGGGAGAACACTGAAGCTTTCTTT
v_gene: TRBV6-1; j_gene: TRBJ2-7; d_gene: TRBD2; abundance: once; CDR3aa: CASSGGGLAYSYEQYF; CDR3nt: TGTGCCAGCAGTGGGGGGGGACTAGCGTATTCCTACGAGCAGTACTTC
v_gene: TRBV2; j_gene: TRBJ1-4; d_gene: NA; abundance: NA; CDR3aa: CATVWGGGNEKLFF; CDR3nt: TGTGCCACCGTTTGGGGCGGCGGAAATGAAAAACTGTTTTTT
v_gene: TRBV6-1; j_gene: TRBJ1-1; d_gene: TRBD1; abundance: many; CDR3aa: CASSEDRGDTEAFF; CDR3nt: TGTGCCAGCAGTGAAGACAGGGGGGACACTGAAGCTTTCTTT
v_gene: TRBV13; j_gene: TRBJ2-1; d_gene: NA; abundance: NA; CDR3aa: CASSLTGWQGWGNEQFF; CDR3nt: TGTGCCAGCAGCTTAACTGGGTGGCAGGGATGGGGTAATGAGCAGTTCTTC